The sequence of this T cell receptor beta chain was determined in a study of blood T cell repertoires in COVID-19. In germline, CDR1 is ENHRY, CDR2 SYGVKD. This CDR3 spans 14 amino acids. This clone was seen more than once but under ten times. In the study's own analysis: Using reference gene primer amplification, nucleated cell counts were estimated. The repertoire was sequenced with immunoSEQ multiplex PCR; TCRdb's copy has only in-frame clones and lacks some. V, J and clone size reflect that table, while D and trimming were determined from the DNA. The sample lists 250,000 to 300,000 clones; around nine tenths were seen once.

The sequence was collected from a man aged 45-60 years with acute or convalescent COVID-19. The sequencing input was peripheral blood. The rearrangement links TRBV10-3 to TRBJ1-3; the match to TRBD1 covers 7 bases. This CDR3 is CAFRGSDSGNTIYF. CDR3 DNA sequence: TGTGCTTTCAGGGGGTCAGACTCTGGAAACACCATATATTTT.